These T cell receptor beta chains were read from a single sample in a study of blood T cell repertoires in COVID-19. Here immunoSEQ multiplex PCR was the method, and the copy in TCRdb shows in-frame clones only, minus some. This repertoire shows hundreds of thousands of clones, approximately 88% found once; its top ten account for around 6.6%. Sample: peripheral blood. These receptors were taken from a woman between 25 and 40 years old with COVID-19, enrolled during active disease. CDR3s include the opening cysteine and the closing phenylalanine or tryptophan. A D gene is named only where the DNA matches it firmly. Part of the rows lack a size; the others show once, few, many or a class for expanded clones.

TRBD1 | TRBJ2-1 | TRBV7-9 | few | CASSQVTGHYNEQFF | TGTGCCAGCAGCCAAGTGACAGGGCATTACAATGAGCAGTTCTTC
. | TRBJ2-7 | TRBV5-4 | . | CASSLAGGPYEQYF | TGTGCCAGCAGCTTAGCCGGGGGGCCCTACGAGCAGTACTTC
. | TRBJ1-6 | TRBV21-1 | . | CASSKDLGQAKNSPLHF | TGTGCCAGCAGCAAAGATCTGGGACAGGCCAAAAATTCACCCCTCCACTTT
TRBD1 | TRBJ2-1 | TRBV5-1 | . | CASSLYLGQESYNEQFF | TGCGCCAGCAGCCTATACCTGGGACAGGAGTCCTACAATGAGCAGTTCTTC
TRBD1 | TRBJ2-3 | TRBV11-3 | . | CASSTGQARLLDTQYF | TGTGCCAGCTCCACCGGACAGGCCCGTTTGTTGGATACGCAGTATTTT
. | TRBJ2-7 | TRBV14 | . | CASSQGQGGPYEQYF | TGTGCCAGCAGCCAAGGTCAGGGGGGACCCTACGAGCAGTACTTC
TRBD2 | TRBJ2-7 | TRBV6-5 | . | CASELGTGGLREQYF | TGTGCCAGCGAACTGGGCACCGGGGGACTACGCGAGCAGTACTTC
. | TRBJ1-1 | TRBV4-2 | . | CASSLTGRNTEAFF | TGTGCCAGCAGCCTGACAGGCCGAAACACTGAAGCTTTCTTT
TRBD1 | TRBJ1-2 | TRBV24-1 | . | CATSDLGQDYGYTF | TGTGCCACCAGTGACTTGGGACAGGACTATGGCTACACCTTC
TRBD1 | TRBJ1-6 | TRBV28 | . | CASSLTGGADLHF | TGTGCCAGCAGCCTGACAGGGGGCGCAGACCTCCACTTT
TRBD1 | TRBJ2-2 | TRBV24-1 | . | CATSDFGTGDTGELFF | TGTGCCACCAGTGATTTTGGGACAGGAGACACCGGGGAGCTGTTTTTT
TRBD1 | TRBJ1-5 | TRBV29-1 | few | CSVGQGIHQPQHF | TGCAGCGTGGGACAGGGGATCCATCAGCCCCAGCATTTT
TRBD1 | TRBJ1-6 | TRBV6-1 | once | CASSERQGGSPLHF | TGTGCCAGCAGTGAAAGACAGGGCGGATCACCCCTCCACTTT
TRBD1 | TRBJ1-4 | TRBV6-4 | . | CASSFYRGENEKLFF | TGTGCCAGCAGTTTCTACAGGGGCGAAAATGAAAAACTGTTTTTT
. | TRBJ2-5 | TRBV27 | . | CASSFSLGETQYF | TGTGCCAGCAGTTTCTCCCTCGGGGAGACCCAGTACTTC
. | TRBJ2-5 | TRBV27 | . | CASSLSSQETQYF | TGTGCCAGCAGTTTATCCTCCCAAGAGACCCAGTACTTC
. | TRBJ2-6 | TRBV3-1/TRBV3-2 | many | CASSLTGANVLTF | TGTGCCAGCAGCCTCACTGGGGCCAACGTCCTGACTTTC
TRBD1 | TRBJ1-2 | TRBV4-1 | . | CASTRGRGQGYGGGGYTF | TGCGCCAGCACTCGGGGGCGGGGACAGGGATATGGTGGCGGTGGCTACACCTTC
TRBD1 | TRBJ2-4 | TRBV27 | . | CASSVSRGPTYIQYF | TGTGCCAGCAGTGTAAGCAGGGGGCCTACGTACATTCAGTACTTC
. | TRBJ2-3 | TRBV4-2 | . | CASSPHSGADTQYF | TGTGCCAGCAGCCCCCATTCCGGGGCAGATACGCAGTATTTT
. | TRBJ1-3 | TRBV14 | . | CASSPLLGRGNTIYF | TGTGCCAGCAGCCCATTGCTGGGCAGAGGAAACACCATATATTTT
. | TRBJ2-7 | TRBV5-1 | . | CASSPGIYEQYF | TGCGCCAGCAGCCCCGGGATTTACGAGCAGTACTTC
. | TRBJ1-5 | TRBV28 | . | CASSSPRQNSNQPQHF | TGTGCCAGCAGTTCCCCCCGACAGAATAGCAATCAGCCCCAGCATTTT
TRBD1 | TRBJ1-2 | TRBV5-4 | . | CASSLGLTGSDGYTF | TGTGCCAGCAGCTTGGGATTGACAGGGTCGGATGGCTACACCTTC
. | TRBJ1-5 | TRBV19 | . | CASSREGRGNQPQHF | TGTGCCAGTAGTCGCGAGGGGAGGGGAAATCAGCCCCAGCATTTT
TRBD2 | TRBJ2-2 | TRBV5-4 | . | CASSLRTSGRKVVGELFF | TGTGCCAGCAGCCTGAGGACTAGCGGGAGAAAGGTTGTCGGGGAGCTGTTTTTT
. | TRBJ2-5 | TRBV13 | once | CASSAGPAGQETQYF | TGTGCCAGCAGTGCGGGCCCAGCGGGCCAAGAGACCCAGTACTTC
. | TRBJ2-3 | TRBV7-9 | . | CASSFSLDTDTQYF | TGTGCCAGCAGCTTTTCCCTAGACACAGATACGCAGTATTTT
. | TRBJ2-1 | TRBV28 | . | CASSLVADESGEQFF | TGTGCCAGCAGTTTAGTAGCAGATGAGAGCGGTGAGCAGTTCTTC
. | TRBJ1-2 | TRBV11-3 | . | CASSLGTDDYGYTF | TGTGCCAGCAGCTTAGGAACAGACGACTATGGCTACACCTTC